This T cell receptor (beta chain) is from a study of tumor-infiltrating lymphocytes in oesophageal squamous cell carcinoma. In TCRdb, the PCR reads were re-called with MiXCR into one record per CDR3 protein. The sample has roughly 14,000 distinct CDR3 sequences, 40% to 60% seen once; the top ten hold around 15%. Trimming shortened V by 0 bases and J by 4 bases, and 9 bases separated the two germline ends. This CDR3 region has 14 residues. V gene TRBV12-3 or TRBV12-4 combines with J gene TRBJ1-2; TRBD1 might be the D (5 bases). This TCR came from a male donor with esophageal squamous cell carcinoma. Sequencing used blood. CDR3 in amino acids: CASSLAGRIYGYTF. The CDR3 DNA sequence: TGTGCCAGCAGTTTAGCGGGACGCATCTATGGCTACACCTTC.